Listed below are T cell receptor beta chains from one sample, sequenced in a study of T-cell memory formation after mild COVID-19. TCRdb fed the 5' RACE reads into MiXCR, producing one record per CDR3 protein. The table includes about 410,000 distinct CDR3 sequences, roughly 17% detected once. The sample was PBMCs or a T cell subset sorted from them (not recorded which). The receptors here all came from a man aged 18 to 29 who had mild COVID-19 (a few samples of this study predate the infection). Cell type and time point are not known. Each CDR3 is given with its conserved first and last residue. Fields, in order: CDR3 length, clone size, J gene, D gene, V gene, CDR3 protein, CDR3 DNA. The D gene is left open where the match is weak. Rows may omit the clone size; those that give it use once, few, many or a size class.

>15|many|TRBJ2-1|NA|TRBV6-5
CASSFSGGLYNEQFF
TGTGCCAGCAGTTTTAGTGGGGGGCTCTACAATGAGCAGTTCTTC
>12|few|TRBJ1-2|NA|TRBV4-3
CASSQENYGYTF
TGCGCCAGCAGCCAAGAAAACTATGGCTACACCTTC
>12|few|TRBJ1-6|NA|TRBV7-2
CASRSDGSPLHF
TGTGCCAGCAGGTCGGACGGCTCACCCCTCCACTTT
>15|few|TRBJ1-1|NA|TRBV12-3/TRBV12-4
CASSYSSWVNTEAFF
TGTGCCAGCAGTTACAGTTCGTGGGTGAACACTGAAGCTTTCTTT
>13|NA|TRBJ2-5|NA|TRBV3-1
CASMSTVQETQYF
TGTGCCAGCATGTCCACTGTACAAGAGACCCAGTACTTC
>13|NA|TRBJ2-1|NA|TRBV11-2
CASSFYPGIEQFF
TGTGCCAGCAGCTTCTATCCGGGCATAGAGCAGTTCTTC
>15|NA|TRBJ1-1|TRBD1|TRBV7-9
CASSCGDRLNTEAFF
TGTGCCAGCAGCTGTGGGGACAGATTGAACACTGAAGCTTTCTTT
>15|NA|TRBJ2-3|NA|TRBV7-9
CASSLGRTGTDTQYF
TGTGCCAGCAGCTTAGGACGGACAGGCACAGATACGCAGTATTTT
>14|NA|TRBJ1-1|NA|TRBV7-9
CASSPGRGNTEAFF
TGTGCCAGCAGCCCCGGGAGAGGGAACACTGAAGCTTTCTTT
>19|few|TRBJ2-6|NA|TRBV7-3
CASSLEGAVPFSGANVLTF
TGTGCCAGCAGCTTAGAGGGTGCAGTCCCTTTTTCCGGGGCCAACGTCCTGACTTTC
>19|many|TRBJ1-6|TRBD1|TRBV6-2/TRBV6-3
CASSYSITSGTGENSPLHF
TGTGCCAGCAGTTACTCGATTACTTCCGGGACAGGGGAAAATTCACCCCTCCACTTT
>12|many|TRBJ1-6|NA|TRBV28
CASSKLNSPLHF
TGTGCCAGCTCTAAGCTTAATTCACCCCTCCACTTT
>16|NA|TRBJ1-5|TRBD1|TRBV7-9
CASSRGTGGARQPQHF
TGTGCCAGCAGCCGGGGGACAGGGGGCGCGAGGCAGCCCCAGCATTTT
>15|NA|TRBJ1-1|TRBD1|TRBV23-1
CASSQLGQGLPEAFF
TGCGCCAGCAGTCAACTAGGACAGGGGTTGCCTGAAGCTTTCTTT
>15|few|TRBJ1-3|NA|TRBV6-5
CASRLDRGPGNTIYF
TGTGCCAGCAGACTCGACAGAGGACCTGGAAACACCATATATTTT
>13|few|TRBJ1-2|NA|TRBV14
CASSLQGYAGYTF
TGTGCCAGCAGCCTACAGGGATATGCTGGCTACACCTTC
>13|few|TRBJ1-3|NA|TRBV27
CASSLSGGNTIYF
TGTGCCAGCAGTTTATCGGGCGGGAACACCATATATTTT
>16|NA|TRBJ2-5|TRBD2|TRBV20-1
CRASSGGPLFQETQYF
TGCAGGGCTTCTAGCGGGGGGCCCCTATTCCAAGAGACCCAGTACTTC
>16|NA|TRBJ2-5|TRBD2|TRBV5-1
CASSFRLRGEQETQYF
TGCGCCAGCAGCTTTCGGCTGCGGGGGGAACAAGAGACCCAGTACTTC
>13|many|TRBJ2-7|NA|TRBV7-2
CASSRDGYYEQYF
TGTGCCAGCAGCCGGGACGGGTACTACGAGCAGTACTTC
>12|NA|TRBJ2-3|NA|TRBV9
CASSAGGDTQYF
TGTGCCAGCAGCGCCGGGGGAGATACGCAGTATTTT
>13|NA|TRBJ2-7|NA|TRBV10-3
CAISSPGSYEQYF
TGTGCCATCAGTTCCCCGGGTTCCTACGAGCAGTACTTC
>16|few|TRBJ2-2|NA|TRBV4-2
CASSQDLGYGTGELFF
TGTGCCAGCAGCCAAGATTTAGGGTATGGCACCGGGGAGCTGTTTTTT
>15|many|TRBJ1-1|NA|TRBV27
CASRGTVYMNTEAFF
TGTGCCAGCAGGGGCACAGTTTATATGAACACTGAAGCTTTCTTT
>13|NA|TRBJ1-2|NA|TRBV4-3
CASSRAAGDGYTF
TGCGCCAGCAGCCGAGCAGCGGGGGATGGCTACACCTTC
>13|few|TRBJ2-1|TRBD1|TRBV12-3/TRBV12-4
CASSRDRGNEQFF
TGTGCCAGCTCTCGGGACAGGGGCAATGAGCAGTTCTTC
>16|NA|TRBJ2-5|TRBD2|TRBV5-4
CASSLAVAGGEETQYF
TGTGCCAGCAGCTTGGCCGTAGCGGGGGGGGAAGAGACCCAGTACTTC
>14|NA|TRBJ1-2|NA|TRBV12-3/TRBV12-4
CASSSGTGNYGYTF
TGTGCCAGCAGTTCCGGGACTGGGAACTATGGCTACACCTTC
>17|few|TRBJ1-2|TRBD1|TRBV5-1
CASSAEVGTGLVDGYTF
TGCGCCAGCAGCGCGGAGGTCGGGACAGGGCTTGTAGATGGCTACACCTTC